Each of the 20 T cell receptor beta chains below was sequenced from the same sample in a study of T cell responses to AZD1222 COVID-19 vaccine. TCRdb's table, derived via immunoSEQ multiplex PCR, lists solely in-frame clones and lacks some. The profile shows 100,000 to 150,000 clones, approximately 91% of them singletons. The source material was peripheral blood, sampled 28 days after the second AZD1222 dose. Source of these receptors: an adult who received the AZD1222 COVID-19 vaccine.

This chain's CDR3 is CASSLGLAGVEQFF. The CDR3 DNA reads TGTGCCAGCAGCTTAGGACTAGCGGGAGTTGAGCAGTTCTTC. V usage is TRBV11-1 and J usage is TRBJ2-1, with 12 positions matching TRBD2. CDR1 is SGHAT and CDR2 is FQDESV in the germline V gene (reference sequence). The CDR3 totals 14 residues. V lost 1 base, J lost 9 bases, and 1 base stayed unmatched.

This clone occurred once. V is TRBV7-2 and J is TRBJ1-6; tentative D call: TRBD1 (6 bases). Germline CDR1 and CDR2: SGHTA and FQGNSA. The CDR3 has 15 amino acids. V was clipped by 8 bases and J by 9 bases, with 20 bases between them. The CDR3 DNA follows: TGTGCCAGCCGGTTTGGGGGCTCCTCGGGTTCACCCCTCCACTTT. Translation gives CASRFGGSSGSPLHF.

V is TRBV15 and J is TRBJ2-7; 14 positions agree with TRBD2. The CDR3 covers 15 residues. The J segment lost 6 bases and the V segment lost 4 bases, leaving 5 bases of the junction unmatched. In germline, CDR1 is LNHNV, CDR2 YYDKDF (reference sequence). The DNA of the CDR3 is TGTGCCACCAGCACACGACTAGCGGGAGGGGGCGAGCAGTACTTC. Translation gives CATSTRLAGGGEQYF. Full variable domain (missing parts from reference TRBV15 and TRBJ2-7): DAMVIQNPRYQVTQFGKPVTLSCSQTLNHNVMYWYQQKSSQAPKLLFHYYDKDFNNEADTPDNFQSRRPNTSFCFLDIRSPGLGDTAMYLCATSTRLAGGGEQYFGPGTRLTVT.

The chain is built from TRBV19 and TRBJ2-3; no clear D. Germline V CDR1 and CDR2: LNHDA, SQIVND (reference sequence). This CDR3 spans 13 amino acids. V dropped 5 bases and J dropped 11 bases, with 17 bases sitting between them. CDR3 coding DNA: TGTGCCAGTAGTCCCCTAGTCTCTTTCGGGCAGTATTTT. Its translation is CASSPLVSFGQYF.

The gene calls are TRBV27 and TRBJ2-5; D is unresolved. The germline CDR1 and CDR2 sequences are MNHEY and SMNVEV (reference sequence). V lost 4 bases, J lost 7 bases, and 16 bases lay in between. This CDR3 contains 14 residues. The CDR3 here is CASSSNPEIGTQYF. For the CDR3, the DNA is TGTGCCAGCAGTTCTAACCCCGAGATAGGGACCCAGTACTTC.

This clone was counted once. CDR3 sequence reads: CSVVGKNEKLFF. The CDR3 DNA sequence: TGCAGCGTTGTGGGGAAGAATGAAAAACTGTTTTTT. J is TRBJ1-4 and V is TRBV29-1; unclear D gene. CDR1 is SQVTM, CDR2 ANQGSEA, per germline. CDR3 length: 12 amino acids. Trimming removed 4 bases from V and 5 bases from J, with 8 bases in between.

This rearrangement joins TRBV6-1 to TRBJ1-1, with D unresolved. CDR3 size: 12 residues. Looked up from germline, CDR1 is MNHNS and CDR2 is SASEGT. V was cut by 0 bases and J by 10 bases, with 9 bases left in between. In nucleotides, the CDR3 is TGTGCCAGCAGTGAAGCACGGGTGGTAGCTTTCTTT. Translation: CASSEARVVAFF.

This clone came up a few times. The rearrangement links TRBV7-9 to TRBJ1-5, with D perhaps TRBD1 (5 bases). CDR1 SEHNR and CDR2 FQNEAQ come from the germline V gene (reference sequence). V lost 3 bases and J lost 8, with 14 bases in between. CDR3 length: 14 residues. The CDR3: CASSLGTQREPQHF. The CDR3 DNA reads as TGTGCCAGCAGCTTGGGGACCCAGAGGGAGCCCCAGCATTTT.

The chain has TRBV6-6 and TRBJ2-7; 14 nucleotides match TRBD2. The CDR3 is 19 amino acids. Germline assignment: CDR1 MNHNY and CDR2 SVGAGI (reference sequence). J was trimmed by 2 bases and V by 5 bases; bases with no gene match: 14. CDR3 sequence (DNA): TGTGCCAGCAGTCCTCCGGGACTAGCGGGAGAAGAAACAGCCTACGAGCAGTACTTC. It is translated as CASSPPGLAGEETAYEQYF.

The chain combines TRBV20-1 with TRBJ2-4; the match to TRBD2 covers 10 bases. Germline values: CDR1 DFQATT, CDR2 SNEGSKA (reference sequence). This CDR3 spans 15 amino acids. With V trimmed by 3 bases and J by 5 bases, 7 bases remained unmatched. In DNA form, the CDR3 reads TGCAGTGCTAGTAGGCTAGCGGGAGTTCAAAACATTCAGTACTTC. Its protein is CSASRLAGVQNIQYF.

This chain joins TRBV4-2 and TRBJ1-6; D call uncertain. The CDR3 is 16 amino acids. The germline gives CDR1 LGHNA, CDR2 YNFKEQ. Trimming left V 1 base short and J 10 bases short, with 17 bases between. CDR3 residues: CASSQGSLGWESPLHF. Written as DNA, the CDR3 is TGTGCCAGCAGCCAAGGGTCCCTTGGGTGGGAATCACCCCTCCACTTT.

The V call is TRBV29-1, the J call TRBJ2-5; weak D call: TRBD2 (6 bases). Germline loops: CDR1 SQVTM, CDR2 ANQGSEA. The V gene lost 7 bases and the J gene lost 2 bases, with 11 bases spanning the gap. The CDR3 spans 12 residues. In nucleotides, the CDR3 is TGCAGCGCCGCTCGGGGGCAAGAGACCCAGTACTTC. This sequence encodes CSAARGQETQYF.

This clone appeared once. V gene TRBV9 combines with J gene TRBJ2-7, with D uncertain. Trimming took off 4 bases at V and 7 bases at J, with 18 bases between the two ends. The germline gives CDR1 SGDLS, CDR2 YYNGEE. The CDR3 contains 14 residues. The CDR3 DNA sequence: TGTGCCAGCAGCCCAGGCGAGAGTTCGATTGAGCAGTACTTC. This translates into CASSPGESSIEQYF.

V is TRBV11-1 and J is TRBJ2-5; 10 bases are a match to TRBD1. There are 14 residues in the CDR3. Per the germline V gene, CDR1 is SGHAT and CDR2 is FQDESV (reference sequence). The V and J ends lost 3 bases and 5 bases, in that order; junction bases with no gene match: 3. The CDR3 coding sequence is TGTGCCAGCAGCTTCGACAGGGGGCGGGAGACCCAGTACTTC. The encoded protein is CASSFDRGRETQYF. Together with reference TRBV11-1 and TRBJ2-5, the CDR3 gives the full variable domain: EAEVAQSPRYKITEKSQAVAFWCDPISGHATLYWYRQILGQGPELLVQFQDESVVDDSQLPKDRFSAERLKGVDSTLKIQPAELGDSAMYLCASSFDRGRETQYFGPGTRLLVL.

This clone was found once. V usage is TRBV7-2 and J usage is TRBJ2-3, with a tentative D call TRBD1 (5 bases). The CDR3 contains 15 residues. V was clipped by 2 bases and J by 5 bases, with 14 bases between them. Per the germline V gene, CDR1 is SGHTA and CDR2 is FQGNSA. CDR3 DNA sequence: TGTGCCAGCAGCTTAAGATGGCAGGGAAGAGATACGCAGTATTTT. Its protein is CASSLRWQGRDTQYF.

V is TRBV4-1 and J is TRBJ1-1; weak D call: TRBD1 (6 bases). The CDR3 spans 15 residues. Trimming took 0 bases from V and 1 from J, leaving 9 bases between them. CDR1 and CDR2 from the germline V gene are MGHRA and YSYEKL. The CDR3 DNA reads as TGCGCCAGCAGCCAAGAAAACAGGGAGAACACTGAAGCTTTCTTT. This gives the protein CASSQENRENTEAFF.

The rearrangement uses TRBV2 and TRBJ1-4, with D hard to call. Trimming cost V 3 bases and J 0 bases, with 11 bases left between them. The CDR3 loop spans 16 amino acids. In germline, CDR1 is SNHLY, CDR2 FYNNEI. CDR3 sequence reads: CASSDIRSSTNEKLFF. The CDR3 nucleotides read TGTGCCAGCAGTGACATACGGAGTTCAACTAATGAAAAACTGTTTTTT.

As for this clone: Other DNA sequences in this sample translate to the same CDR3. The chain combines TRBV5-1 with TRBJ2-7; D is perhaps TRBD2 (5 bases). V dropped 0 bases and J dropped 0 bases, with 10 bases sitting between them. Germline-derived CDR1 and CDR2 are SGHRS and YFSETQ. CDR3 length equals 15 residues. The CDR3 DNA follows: TGCGCCAGCAGCTTGGCCAGCGGTTCCTCCTACGAGCAGTACTTC. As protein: CASSLASGSSYEQYF.

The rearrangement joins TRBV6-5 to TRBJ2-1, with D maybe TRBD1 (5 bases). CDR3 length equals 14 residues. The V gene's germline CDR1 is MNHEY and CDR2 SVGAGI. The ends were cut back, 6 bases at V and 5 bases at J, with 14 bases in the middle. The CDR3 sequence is CASRRQPYDNEQFF. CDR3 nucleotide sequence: TGTGCCAGCAGGCGACAGCCCTACGACAATGAGCAGTTCTTC.

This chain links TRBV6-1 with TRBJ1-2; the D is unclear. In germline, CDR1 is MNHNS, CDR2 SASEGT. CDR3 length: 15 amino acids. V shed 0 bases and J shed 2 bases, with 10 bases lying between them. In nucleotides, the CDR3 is TGTGCCAGCAGTGAAGCCAGTCTATACAACTATGGCTACACCTTC. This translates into CASSEASLYNYGYTF.